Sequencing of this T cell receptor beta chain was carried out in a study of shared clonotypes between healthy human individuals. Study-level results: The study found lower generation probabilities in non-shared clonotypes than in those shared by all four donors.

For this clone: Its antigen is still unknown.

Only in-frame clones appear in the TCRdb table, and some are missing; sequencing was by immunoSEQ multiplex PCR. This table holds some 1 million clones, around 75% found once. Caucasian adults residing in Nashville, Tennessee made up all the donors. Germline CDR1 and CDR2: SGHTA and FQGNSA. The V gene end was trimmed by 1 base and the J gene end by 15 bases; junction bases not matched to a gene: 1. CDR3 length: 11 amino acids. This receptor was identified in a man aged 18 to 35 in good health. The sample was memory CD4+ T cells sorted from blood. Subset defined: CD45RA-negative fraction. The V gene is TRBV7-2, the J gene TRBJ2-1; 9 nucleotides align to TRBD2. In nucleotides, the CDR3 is TGTGCCAGCAGCTTAGGGACTAGCGTGTTCTTC. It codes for CASSLGTSVFF.